This T cell receptor beta chain was identified during a study of T cell responses to AZD1222 COVID-19 vaccine (dated by TCRdb to the early 2020s). About the investigation overall: TCR sequencing was performed for some 250 trial participants, of whom roughly 200 were given two doses of AZD1222 and around 26 were given two doses of MenACWY control vaccine. Trial participants were enrolled by age into subgroups of 18-55, 56-69 and 70-plus years, and around 140, 26 and 57 TCR-sequenced participants, respectively, were included in these subgroups.

The time point label, as the study defines it: about 28 days (+/-7) after the second vaccine dose. Because spike-specific TCR depth and breadth did not differ between the two schedules, AZD1222 recipients who got a second dose at roughly 4 weeks were pooled with those who got a second dose at roughly 12 weeks. The vaccinee samples were drawn from two UK trials, COV001 and COV002, one of which was a single-blind randomized controlled phase 2/3 trial testing AZD1222 (ChAdOx1 nCoV-19) in healthy adults. For TCRbeta chain sequencing, PBMC samples from trial participants were taken at day 0 and at day 28 after the second dose. The germline V gene specifies SNHLY as CDR1 and FYNNEI as CDR2. The CDR3 starts with the cysteine, ends with the phenylalanine, and has 10 residues. CDR3 DNA is the only sequence kept; it has 30 bases, read in frame from the first base. The germline ends are 8 bases apart after V is trimmed by 5 bases and J by 10 bases.

On this clone itself: What this receptor recognizes is not known. One base away there is no much larger clone; base qualities are not given.

Study-level results and caveats: Vaccine-associated CD4 TCRs spanned the whole spike protein, with dominant responses in regions 160-218 and 743-854. After two AZD1222 doses, spike-specific TCR breadth and depth were significantly higher than at day 0 and than in MenACWY recipients. Epitopes outside the regions mutated in the B.1.351 and B.1.1.7 variants were reportedly recognized by nearly half of the unique spike-specific TCRs. Because no day 14 peak-response samples were available, the repertoires could be characterized only after the peak T cell response. Participants were mostly white British and included more females than males, and it was suggested by the authors that clonal diversity may have been underestimated. The 56-69-year group was small, and its depth increase did not reach significance, likely because of low power. Only five to seven AZD1222 recipients were SARS-CoV-2 seropositive at baseline, limiting conclusions about previously exposed vaccinees.

The CDR3 regions of human TCRbeta chains were subjected to immunosequencing. The authors' pipeline ran thus. Repertoire TCRs were checked for matches against a reference library of SARS-CoV-2-specific TCRs that had been generated using the MIRA antigen-specificity platform. Breadth meant the fraction of unique TCRs that were SARS-CoV-2-associated, whereas depth meant the fraction of total T cells that were SARS-CoV-2-associated. Using the MIRA data, each spike-specific TCR was mapped to the spike region that the TCR reacts to and placed in a CD4 or CD8 class. Log10-transformed breadth and depth values were compared by one-way ANOVA with Sidak's multiple comparisons tests. TCRdb obtained this table from immuneACCESS and retained in-frame rearrangements with V and J assigned. These tables miss some clones; where compared with another copy, unresolved V genes account for less than half of the shortfall, and the remainder is unexplained. That table furnishes V, J and clone size, whereas the DNA furnished D and trimming. This sample holds about 150,000 clones; over 85% were observed only once. Jointly, the top ten make up approximately 7% of the sample.

Sequencing was performed on peripheral blood, taken 28 days after the second AZD1222 dose. The sequence is built from TRBV2 and TRBJ1-1, with the D gene too uncertain to name. The source is an adult who received the AZD1222 COVID-19 vaccine. The CDR3 here reads CASSLARAFF. The bases are TGTGCCAGCAGTCTTGCTCGAGCTTTCTTT.